Shown below are 14 T cell receptor beta chains from a single sample sequenced in a study of response to subunit inactivated influenza vaccine. A single record per CDR3 protein comes from TCRdb applying MiXCR to the RT-PCR reads. Of hundreds of thousands of distinct CDR3 sequences listed, approximately 12% are singletons. The sample consisted of PBMCs from blood, taken on the day of vaccination. These receptors were obtained from a man aged 45-65 years who received an inactivated influenza vaccine.

Many counts were recorded for this clonotype. The J gene is TRBJ2-3, the V gene TRBV15; D remains unclear. V dropped 1 base and J dropped 1 base, with 6 bases sitting between them. The CDR3 has 14 amino acids. Germline CDR1 and CDR2: LNHNV and YYDKDF (reference sequence). CDR3 residues: CATSRVTRTDTQYF. CDR3 in DNA: TGTGCCACCAGCAGAGTAACTCGCACAGATACGCAGTATTTT.

The genes are TRBV18 and TRBJ2-3; no firm D call. Germline-derived CDR1 and CDR2 are KGHSH and LQKENI. V shed 6 bases and J shed 6 bases, with 10 bases lying between them. The CDR3 is made up of 12 amino acids. CDR3 amino acids: CASSPRQDTQYF. The DNA of the CDR3 is TGTGCCAGCTCCCCCCGCCAGGATACGCAGTATTTT.

This clonotype was observed at least ten times. The chain employs TRBV12-3 or TRBV12-4 and TRBJ1-5; D perhaps matches TRBD1 (5 bases). With 10 bases removed from V and 4 bases from J, the gap between germline ends came to 11 bases. This CDR3 is built from 12 residues. The CDR3 spells CATTEGNQPQHF. The DNA for the CDR3 is TGTGCCACTACCGAGGGGAATCAGCCCCAGCATTTT.

In this sample, this clonotype turned up a few times. V and J are TRBV5-6 and TRBJ1-5; unclear D gene. The CDR3 length is 17 residues. V was shortened by 3 bases and J by 1 base, with 17 bases between the two germline ends. Germline V gives CDR1 SGHDT, CDR2 YYEEEE. DNA of the CDR3: TGTGCCAGCAGCTCTATTAAGGGCTGGTCCAGCAATCAGCCCCAGCATTTT. It codes for CASSSIKGWSSNQPQHF.

The chain employs TRBV9 and TRBJ2-2; 9 bases match TRBD2. J lost 1 base, V lost 3 bases, and 10 bases had no gene match. The CDR3 is 18 amino acids. Per the germline V gene, CDR1 is SGDLS and CDR2 is YYNGEE. In nucleotides, the CDR3 is TGTGCCAGCAGCGATCCCGTCGTTAGCGGGGGGAACACCGGGGAGCTGTTTTTT. It yields the protein CASSDPVVSGGNTGELFF.

V is TRBV20-1 and J is TRBJ2-3, with D tentatively TRBD1 or TRBD2 (5 bases each). V shed 6 bases and J shed 2 bases, with 9 bases lying between them. Germline V gene lookup returns CDR1 DFQATT and CDR2 SNEGSKA (reference sequence). The CDR3 loop spans 12 amino acids. As DNA, the CDR3 is TGCAGTGCGGGGGATTTCACAGATACGCAGTATTTT. Protein sequence: CSAGDFTDTQYF.

V and J are TRBV20-1 and TRBJ2-7, with 9 bases matching TRBD1. The junction had 6 bases not matched to a gene; V was cut back by 3 bases and J by 3 bases. CDR1 DFQATT and CDR2 SNEGSKA come from the germline V gene (reference sequence). CDR3 size: 14 residues. CDR3 in DNA: TGCAGTGCTAGCGGACAGGGGACAGACTACGAGCAGTACTTC. The encoded protein is CSASGQGTDYEQYF.

The V call is TRBV6-1, the J call TRBJ2-3; 9 bases match TRBD2. The CDR3 is 17 amino acids. The germline V gene encodes CDR1 MNHNS and CDR2 SASEGT. The trim removed 8 bases at V and 2 bases at J, leaving 14 bases unmatched. CDR3 bases: TGTGCCAGCTCCTTACCCCGACTAGCGGACTACACAGATACGCAGTATTTT. Amino acid sequence: CASSLPRLADYTDTQYF.

This clonotype has only a few counts. V and J are TRBV4-1 and TRBJ2-1, with 9 bases fitting TRBD2. CDR1 and CDR2 from the germline V gene are MGHRA and YSYEKL. Trimming at V came to 3 bases and at J to 6 bases, leaving 9 bases not matched to a gene. The CDR3 extends over 16 amino acids. CDR3 DNA sequence: TGCGCCAGCAGCCACGAAGAGCGGGGGGTACCCAATGAGCAGTTCTTC. It yields the protein CASSHEERGVPNEQFF.

This clonotype was observed a few times. V is TRBV4-2 and J is TRBJ2-4; no definite D call. Deletions cut 6 bases from V and 1 base from J, with 10 bases between. The length of the CDR3 is 14 residues. CDR1 LGHNA and CDR2 YNFKEQ come from the germline V gene. The CDR3 bases are TGTGCCAGCAGTCTCTATTTGGCCAAAAACATTCAGTACTTC. Residues: CASSLYLAKNIQYF.

V and J are TRBV6-2 or TRBV6-3 and TRBJ2-1; 12 bases match TRBD2. Germline V CDR1 and CDR2: MNHEY, SVGEGT. Trimming removed 2 bases from V and 5 bases from J; junction bases left unmatched: 7. The CDR3 length is 17 residues. The CDR3 loop is CASSYPRTSGDNNEQFF. For the CDR3, the DNA is TGTGCCAGCAGTTACCCCCGGACTAGCGGGGACAACAATGAGCAGTTCTTC.

This clonotype was observed at least ten times. This rearrangement joins TRBV5-1 to TRBJ1-5, with D unclear. Germline V CDR1 and CDR2: SGHRS, YFSETQ. The CDR3 is 14 residues long. V was clipped by 2 bases and J by 2 bases, with 8 bases between them. DNA for the CDR3: TGCGCCAGCAGCTTCGACTCGGGCAATCAGCCCCAGCATTTT. It encodes CASSFDSGNQPQHF.

The sample holds many counts of this clonotype. The chain combines TRBV28 with TRBJ1-1, with D hard to call. Trimming stripped 6 bases from V and 4 bases from J, with 9 bases between. Germline values: CDR1 MDHEN, CDR2 SYDVKM. This CDR3 is 12 amino acids long. The DNA for the CDR3 is TGTGCCAGCAGGGCCATGGTCACTGAAGCTTTCTTT. This codes for CASRAMVTEAFF.

The rearrangement joins TRBV5-1 to TRBJ2-7; possibly TRBD1 or TRBD2 for D (5 bases each). Per germline, CDR1 SGHRS and CDR2 YFSETQ. Trimming took 4 bases from V and 3 from J, leaving 14 bases between them. This CDR3 has 14 residues. For the CDR3, the DNA is TGCGCCAGCAGCCCCGGGACCAGAAACTACGAGCAGTACTTC. It translates to CASSPGTRNYEQYF.